This TCR beta chain came from a study of shared clonotypes between healthy human individuals. Among the donors, all were Caucasian adults who lived in Nashville, Tennessee. In the authors' methods: ImmunoSEQ gave junction-only sequences without quality scores, so filtering differed. Libraries were prepared by immunoSEQ multiplex PCR; TCRdb keeps only in-frame clonotypes and omits some of them. From that table come the V and J calls and clone size; the DNA was used to work out D and trimming. Among roughly 1,500,000 clones listed, 95% to 99% were seen once. This clone was seen once. The receptor was derived from a man aged 25 to 45 in good health. Specimen: naive CD4+ T cells sorted from blood. Subset reported: CD45RA+ positively selected.

DNA of the CDR3: TGTGCCAGCAGCCACGGCGGCGACACCATATATTTT. It is translated as CASSHGGDTIYF. The gene calls are TRBV14 and TRBJ1-3, with no clear D. The germline V gene has CDR1 SGHDN and CDR2 FVKESK. The CDR3 has 12 residues. Trimming pared 3 bases from V and 8 bases from J, leaving 8 bases between.